The text below deals with one TCR beta chain. Together with a sample-barcoded 5' primer, a J-beta primer mix was included in a second PCR lasting roughly 7 to 11 cycles. TCRdb processed the 5' RACE reads anew with MiXCR; each CDR3 protein has one entry. The sample includes roughly 1.9 million distinct CDR3 sequences, roughly 43% of them seen just once. The data were obtained in a study of blood T cells in healthy people across ages. The CDR3 is 18 amino acids. Germline CDR1 is SGHVS and CDR2 is FQNEAQ. Germline trimming cut 5 bases from V and 0 bases from J; bases unmatched to any gene: 7. Sequenced sample: blood. The source of this sequence is a human donor in good health. The chain recombines TRBV7-8 with TRBJ2-3, with 14 nucleotides matching TRBD2. CDR3 amino acids: CASSATGLAGASTDTQYF. The CDR3 bases are TGTGCCAGCAGCGCAACGGGACTAGCGGGGGCTAGCACAGATACGCAGTATTTT. Complete variable domain (other parts from reference TRBV7-8 and TRBJ2-3): GAGVSQSPRYKVAKRGQDVALRCDPISGHVSLFWYQQALGQGPEFLTYFQNEAQLDKSGLPSDRFFAERPEGSVSTLKIQRTQQEDSAVYLCASSATGLAGASTDTQYFGPGTRLTVL.